Listed below are T cell receptor beta chains from one sample, sequenced in a study of blood T cells in healthy people across ages. Each CDR3 protein gets one entry after TCRdb re-called the 5' RACE reads with MiXCR. The sample yields about 670,000 distinct CDR3 sequences, 52% seen once. Sequences were obtained from blood. The receptors here all came from a woman of 80 years or more in good health. CDR3s include the opening cysteine and the closing phenylalanine or tryptophan. The D gene is left open where the match is weak. For some rows the clone size is stated as once, few or many, or as a class when expanded; others skip it.

D: .; J: TRBJ2-1; size: few; length: 15; V: TRBV7-9; DNA: TGTGCCAGCAGCTCGCTGTGGACAGACATTAATGAGCAGTTCTTC; CDR3: CASSSLWTDINEQFF
D: .; J: TRBJ2-1; size: .; length: 12; V: TRBV5-1; DNA: TGCGCCAGCCTTTGGGAAGTTTATGAGCAGTTCTTC; CDR3: CASLWEVYEQFF
D: .; J: TRBJ2-3; size: once; length: 15; V: TRBV7-2; DNA: TGTGCCAGCAGCTCGGGGAGTTTTCCCACAGATACGCAGTATTTT; CDR3: CASSSGSFPTDTQYF
D: .; J: TRBJ2-3; size: .; length: 17; V: TRBV7-8; DNA: TGTGCCAGCAGCTTAGCGTCGCTAGCCCCCCGCACAGATACGCAGTATTTT; CDR3: CASSLASLAPRTDTQYF
D: .; J: TRBJ1-4; size: few; length: 15; V: TRBV7-9; DNA: TGTGCCAGCAGCTTAGATGGGAGTTCGAATGAAAAACTGTTTTTT; CDR3: CASSLDGSSNEKLFF
D: .; J: TRBJ1-1; size: .; length: 13; V: TRBV10-3; DNA: TGTGCCATCAGTGGCACTTTGAACACTGAAGCTTTCTTT; CDR3: CAISGTLNTEAFF
D: TRBD1; J: TRBJ2-4; size: .; length: 14; V: TRBV20-1; DNA: TGCAGTGCTAGAGACCGGGACAGGTCCCACATTCAGTACTTC; CDR3: CSARDRDRSHIQYF
D: .; J: TRBJ2-7; size: many; length: 13; V: TRBV12-3/TRBV12-4; DNA: TGTGCCAGCAGTTCCGGGGAGGGGGTCGAGCAGTACTTC; CDR3: CASSSGEGVEQYF
D: TRBD2; J: TRBJ2-7; size: many; length: 13; V: TRBV28; DNA: TGTGCCAGCAGCCCGGGGGGATTCTACGAGCAGTACTTC; CDR3: CASSPGGFYEQYF
D: .; J: TRBJ1-1; size: .; length: 15; V: TRBV7-3; DNA: TGTGCCAGCAGCCTACTCTCCGGGCCGTTGACTGAAGCTTTCTTT; CDR3: CASSLLSGPLTEAFF
D: .; J: TRBJ2-1; size: few; length: 15; V: TRBV9; DNA: TGTGCCAGCAGCACCCCCGTGGCGGAGCCCCATGAGCAGTTCTTC; CDR3: CASSTPVAEPHEQFF
D: .; J: TRBJ2-5; size: many; length: 13; V: TRBV29-1; DNA: TGCAGCGGGACTTTTGAGCGAACGGCCCCCCAGTACTTC; CDR3: CSGTFERTAPQYF
D: TRBD1; J: TRBJ1-1; size: .; length: 12; V: TRBV20-1; DNA: TGCAGTGCAGGGGACAGATACACTGAAGCTTTCTTT; CDR3: CSAGDRYTEAFF
D: TRBD2; J: TRBJ2-2; size: .; length: 18; V: TRBV6-5; DNA: TGTGCCAGCAGTTACCTAGCGGCGGGCTACGCGAACACCGGGGAGCTGTTTTTT; CDR3: CASSYLAAGYANTGELFF
D: .; J: TRBJ2-1; size: many; length: 15; V: TRBV28; DNA: TGTGCCAGCAGTTCCCGGAGGAGCTCCTACAATGAGCAGTTCTTC; CDR3: CASSSRRSSYNEQFF
D: TRBD1; J: TRBJ2-5; size: many; length: 13; V: TRBV2; DNA: TGTGCCAGCACCAAAACAGGGGCCGAGACCCAGTACTTC; CDR3: CASTKTGAETQYF
D: .; J: TRBJ2-6; size: .; length: 18; V: TRBV6-5; DNA: TGTGCCGGCAGTTACTCAGGACGTGATGCCTCTGGGGCCAGCGTCCTGACTTTC; CDR3: CAGSYSGRDASGASVLTF
D: .; J: TRBJ2-1; size: .; length: 11; V: TRBV6-2/TRBV6-3; DNA: TGTGCCAGCAGTTACGGGCAGAAGCAGTTCTTC; CDR3: CASSYGQKQFF
D: TRBD1; J: TRBJ1-6; size: .; length: 15; V: TRBV12-3/TRBV12-4; DNA: TGTGCCAGCAGTTGGGGTGACAGGGGGACAACACCCCTCCACTTT; CDR3: CASSWGDRGTTPLHF
D: TRBD1; J: TRBJ1-2; size: few; length: 17; V: TRBV6-5; DNA: TGTGCCAGCAGTTTACTAATTGTAGGGACAGGGGGACATGGCTACACCTTC; CDR3: CASSLLIVGTGGHGYTF
D: .; J: TRBJ2-3; size: .; length: 15; V: TRBV24-1; DNA: TGTGCCACCAGTGAGTGGTCGGGGAGCACAGATACGCAGTATTTT; CDR3: CATSEWSGSTDTQYF
D: .; J: TRBJ1-4; size: .; length: 15; V: TRBV18; DNA: TGTGCCAGCTCACCAACGGGGGGAACAGGCGAAAAACTGTTTTTT; CDR3: CASSPTGGTGEKLFF
D: .; J: TRBJ1-2; size: many; length: 15; V: TRBV28; DNA: TGTGCCAGCAGTTACTCAGACAGAAGCTACTATGGCTACACCTTC; CDR3: CASSYSDRSYYGYTF
D: TRBD2; J: TRBJ2-3; size: once; length: 18; V: TRBV15; DNA: TGTGCCACCAGCGGAGATCGTGGTAGCGGGGGGTCCACAGATACGCAGTATTTT; CDR3: CATSGDRGSGGSTDTQYF
D: TRBD1; J: TRBJ2-3; size: many; length: 14; V: TRBV20-1; DNA: TGCAGTGCGTTCCCAGGGGGAGGCACAGATACGCAGTATTTT; CDR3: CSAFPGGGTDTQYF
D: .; J: TRBJ2-3; size: .; length: 15; V: TRBV5-1; DNA: TGCGCCAGCAGCTTGGCCTTTGAGGGCACAGATACGCAGTATTTT; CDR3: CASSLAFEGTDTQYF
D: .; J: TRBJ1-6; size: .; length: 13; V: TRBV6-5; DNA: TGTGCCAGCAGTAGAACCTCTGACTCACCCCTCCACTTT; CDR3: CASSRTSDSPLHF
D: TRBD1; J: TRBJ2-7; size: .; length: 16; V: TRBV10-1; DNA: TGCGCCAGCAGTGAGCCGATTCCGGGACAGGGCTACGAGCAGTACTTC; CDR3: CASSEPIPGQGYEQYF
D: TRBD2; J: TRBJ2-2; size: few; length: 15; V: TRBV29-1; DNA: TGCAGCGTAGGGACTAGCGGGAGTGGCACCGGGGAGCTGTTTTTT; CDR3: CSVGTSGSGTGELFF
D: .; J: TRBJ2-1; size: many; length: 17; V: TRBV20-1; DNA: TGCAGTGCTACTAAACCGACCTTTGGGTCTGTCTACAATGAGCAGTTCTTC; CDR3: CSATKPTFGSVYNEQFF
D: .; J: TRBJ2-3; size: .; length: 14; V: TRBV5-1; DNA: TGCGCCAGCAGCGTGGAGGGTCTCGCAGATACGCAGTATTTT; CDR3: CASSVEGLADTQYF
D: TRBD1; J: TRBJ1-5; size: once; length: 13; V: TRBV6-1; DNA: TGTGCCAGCGGGTCAGGGGGCTATCAGCCCCAGCATTTT; CDR3: CASGSGGYQPQHF
D: TRBD2; J: TRBJ2-7; size: .; length: 14; V: TRBV29-1; DNA: TGCAGCGTTGAAAGGCTAGCGGGACGGGGCGAGCAGTACTTC; CDR3: CSVERLAGRGEQYF
D: .; J: TRBJ1-6; size: .; length: 15; V: TRBV10-3; DNA: TGTGCCATCGGAAGCCAGGGAGGGGATCAATCACCCCTCCACTTT; CDR3: CAIGSQGGDQSPLHF
D: TRBD2; J: TRBJ2-7; size: .; length: 16; V: TRBV7-9; DNA: TGTGCCAGCAGCCCACAGCGGGAATACGTCTACAATGAGCAGTACTTC; CDR3: CASSPQREYVYNEQYF
D: .; J: TRBJ2-7; size: many; length: 14; V: TRBV7-9; DNA: TGTGCCAGCAGCTTTAGGTCCCACTCCTACGAGCAGTACTTC; CDR3: CASSFRSHSYEQYF
D: .; J: TRBJ2-4; size: .; length: 13; V: TRBV29-1; DNA: TGCAGCGTCGCCCGGGACACCCAAGGGGAGCAGTACTTC; CDR3: CSVARDTQGEQYF
D: .; J: TRBJ2-5; size: .; length: 12; V: TRBV20-1; DNA: TGCAGTACTACCAGCGTGGGGGAGACCCAGTACTTC; CDR3: CSTTSVGETQYF
D: TRBD1; J: TRBJ1-1; size: .; length: 14; V: TRBV20-1; DNA: TGCAGTGCGAAGAGCCAGGGGGTGGACACTGAAGCTTTCTTT; CDR3: CSAKSQGVDTEAFF
D: .; J: TRBJ1-6; size: .; length: 15; V: TRBV27; DNA: TGTGCCAGCAGCCCCCGGACAGCTCTTAATTCACCCCTCCACTTT; CDR3: CASSPRTALNSPLHF
D: TRBD1; J: TRBJ2-1; size: .; length: 17; V: TRBV7-8; DNA: TGTGCCAGCAGCCCTCGTCCCAGGGGGTATTCCTACAATGAGCAGTTCTTC; CDR3: CASSPRPRGYSYNEQFF
D: .; J: TRBJ2-7; size: .; length: 15; V: TRBV21-1; DNA: TGTGCCAGCAGCAAAGCCGGGACGGATACCTACGAGCAGTACTTC; CDR3: CASSKAGTDTYEQYF
D: TRBD1; J: TRBJ1-1; size: .; length: 16; V: TRBV29-1; DNA: TGCAGCGTGTTGGGGGGACAGGGGCCCCTGAACACTGAAGCTTTCTTT; CDR3: CSVLGGQGPLNTEAFF
D: .; J: TRBJ2-6; size: .; length: 15; V: TRBV25-1; DNA: TGTGCCAGCAGTCCCCGCCTGAGGGGGGCCAACGTCCTGACTTTC; CDR3: CASSPRLRGANVLTF
D: .; J: TRBJ1-2; size: .; length: 16; V: TRBV4-1; DNA: TGCGCCAGCAGATTTAACGAACAGGGCCTGACCTATGGCTACACCTTC; CDR3: CASRFNEQGLTYGYTF
D: .; J: TRBJ2-1; size: few; length: 11; V: TRBV7-6; DNA: TGTGCCAGCAGCTACCATCTTGAGCAGTTCTTC; CDR3: CASSYHLEQFF
D: .; J: TRBJ2-3; size: few; length: 14; V: TRBV7-9; DNA: TGTGCCAGCATCATTTCGACGGTCACAGATACGCAGTATTTT; CDR3: CASIISTVTDTQYF
D: .; J: TRBJ1-5; size: .; length: 14; V: TRBV28; DNA: TGTGCCAGCCGAAGTGCCCTGAGCAATCAGCCCCAGCATTTT; CDR3: CASRSALSNQPQHF
D: .; J: TRBJ1-6; size: few; length: 12; V: TRBV20-1; DNA: TGCAGTGCCGACAGCCGCAGCGGGCCCCTCCACTTT; CDR3: CSADSRSGPLHF
D: TRBD2; J: TRBJ2-3; size: .; length: 17; V: TRBV5-1; DNA: TGCGCCAGCAGCCAGGACGGGACTAGCGTAAGCACAGATACGCAGTATTTT; CDR3: CASSQDGTSVSTDTQYF
D: TRBD1; J: TRBJ1-4; size: .; length: 15; V: TRBV10-3; DNA: TGTGCCATCAGTGAAGGGACAGGGGGCAATGAAAAACTGTTTTTT; CDR3: CAISEGTGGNEKLFF
D: .; J: TRBJ1-2; size: many; length: 14; V: TRBV27; DNA: TGTGCCAGCAGTCCGACACCAGGTCGGTATGGCTACACCTTC; CDR3: CASSPTPGRYGYTF
D: TRBD1; J: TRBJ2-1; size: .; length: 17; V: TRBV14; DNA: TGTGCCAGCAGCCAAGATCGAAACCCTCTCCCGGGACAGGGGACGTTCTTC; CDR3: CASSQDRNPLPGQGTFF
D: .; J: TRBJ2-7; size: .; length: 15; V: TRBV18; DNA: TGTGCCAGCTCACCGTCGCGGGATTCCTACAATGAGCAGTACTTC; CDR3: CASSPSRDSYNEQYF
D: TRBD2; J: TRBJ2-3; size: many; length: 15; V: TRBV30; DNA: TGTGCCTGGAGTTTTCCCGGGACTAGCTCAAATACGCAGTATTTT; CDR3: CAWSFPGTSSNTQYF
D: .; J: TRBJ1-6; size: many; length: 13; V: TRBV27; DNA: TGTGCCAGCAGTTTATGGGCAAATTCACCCCTCCACTTT; CDR3: CASSLWANSPLHF
D: TRBD1; J: TRBJ1-5; size: few; length: 14; V: TRBV20-1; DNA: TGCAGTGCTATTGGACAGGGGCTCAATCAGCCCCAGCATTTT; CDR3: CSAIGQGLNQPQHF
D: .; J: TRBJ2-4; size: many; length: 12; V: TRBV12-3/TRBV12-4; DNA: TGTGCCAGCAGTTTATTCCATAGCATTCAGTACTTC; CDR3: CASSLFHSIQYF
D: .; J: TRBJ2-5; size: many; length: 14; V: TRBV20-1; DNA: TGCAGTGCGCCGGGACTCCAGCCGTGGGAGACCCAGTACTTC; CDR3: CSAPGLQPWETQYF
D: TRBD2; J: TRBJ2-1; size: many; length: 15; V: TRBV5-1; DNA: TGCGCCAGCAGCTCCGCCCAGCGGGGGAACAATGAGCAGTTCTTC; CDR3: CASSSAQRGNNEQFF